Shown below are 15 T cell receptor beta chains from a single sample sequenced in a study of T-cell reconstitution after alpha-beta-depleted transplantation in children (dated by TCRdb to the mid-2010s). The library was obtained by PCR. Sequencing relied on an Illumina HiSeq 2500. TCR libraries were prepared with molecular barcoding, using unique molecular identifiers to normalize TCRbeta repertoire quantification. TCRdb reanalyzed the raw reads on its own, using fastp at Q25 for trimming and MiXCR for clone calling, and kept in-frame beta chains. Every entry covers one CDR3 protein and lists the most common genes and DNA from its rows. The sample data list hundreds of thousands of distinct CDR3 sequences, and around a sixth of these were observed just once. 0.8% to 1.1% of the sample is taken by the ten largest. This specimen was PBMCs from the stem cell graft donor, taken from the stem cell graft. These receptor sequences come from a human donor who donated a stem cell graft to a child with acute myeloid leukemia.

This clonotype has only a few counts. The rearrangement joins TRBV20-1 to TRBJ1-2; D call uncertain. Germline V lookup: CDR1 DFQATT, CDR2 SNEGSKA (reference sequence). V gave up 6 bases and J gave up 12 bases, with 17 bases separating them. The length of the CDR3 is 11 residues. CDR3 sequence (DNA): TGCAGTGCCAGTATCGTTGGAAAGAACACCTTC. It specifies CSASIVGKNTF.

In this sample, this clonotype turned up many times. This chain uses TRBV5-1 with TRBJ2-6; D remains unclear. Between the trimmed V and J ends, which lost 1 base and 3 bases, there was a span of 5 bases. The CDR3 spans 14 residues. The V gene's germline CDR1 is SGHRS and CDR2 YFSETQ. The CDR3 loop is CASSLIIGANVLTF. CDR3 nucleotides: TGCGCCAGCAGCTTGATTATTGGGGCCAACGTCCTGACTTTC.

This clonotype was recorded many times. V is TRBV10-3 and J is TRBJ2-5; D possibly corresponds to TRBD2 (6 bases). There are 10 residues in the CDR3. CDR1 and CDR2 from the germline V gene are ENHRY and SYGVKD. V gave up 8 bases and J gave up 5 bases, with 6 bases separating them. The CDR3 spells CAIGRETQYF. The CDR3 nucleotides are TGTGCCATCGGGAGGGAGACCCAGTACTTC.

This clonotype was recorded a few times. The chain carries TRBV7-2 and TRBJ2-6, with 7 bases identical to TRBD1. Germline V gene sequence: CDR1 SGHTA, CDR2 FQGNSA. This CDR3 has 16 residues. V shed 3 bases, J shed 0 bases, and the junction held 2 bases outside the gene matches. The CDR3 loop is CASSLGQSSGANVLTF. CDR3 nucleotide sequence: TGTGCCAGCAGCTTGGGACAGTCCTCTGGGGCCAACGTCCTGACTTTC.

The chain employs TRBV5-5 and TRBJ2-1; 7 bases map to TRBD1. The CDR3 has 17 residues. Germline assignment: CDR1 SGHKS and CDR2 YYEKEE (reference sequence). Trimming at V came to 0 bases and at J to 10 bases, leaving 16 bases not matched to a gene. CDR3 DNA sequence: TGTGCCAGCAGCTTGGCTTCACGGGACAGACACTCTCCGGAGCAGTTCTTC. Its protein product is CASSLASRDRHSPEQFF.

The sample holds many counts of this clonotype. The J gene is TRBJ2-5, the V gene TRBV20-1; 10 nucleotides match TRBD1. Germline trimming cut 3 bases from V and 2 bases from J; bases unmatched to any gene: 12. Per the germline V gene, CDR1 is DFQATT and CDR2 is SNEGSKA (reference sequence). This CDR3 contains 17 residues. CDR3 nucleotides: TGCAGTGCTAGGAGACAGGGGGCGTTAAGGGCGCAAGAGACCCAGTACTTC. Its protein product is CSARRQGALRAQETQYF.

This clonotype was found many times. The V gene is TRBV12-3 or TRBV12-4, the J gene TRBJ2-7; 9 bases fit TRBD1. The length of the CDR3 is 13 residues. V was pared by 3 bases and J by 3 bases, with 0 bases of the junction left unmatched. The DNA for the CDR3 is TGTGCCAGCAGTTTGACAGGGGGCTACGAGCAGTACGTC. Translation gives CASSLTGGYEQYV.

Note on this clonotype: A much larger clonotype is one base distant, so this may be a read error. The chain links TRBV20-1 to TRBJ2-2; 8 nucleotides align to TRBD2. Per germline, CDR1 DFQATT and CDR2 SNEGSKA (reference sequence). CDR3 length: 17 residues. CDR3 coding DNA: TGCAGTGTTCCCTTAAAGACTAGCGATTCCACCACCCGGGAGCTGTTTTTT. Its protein is CSVPLKTSDSTTRELFF.

The V call is TRBV7-2, the J call TRBJ1-5; D ambiguous. The CDR3 has 13 residues. In germline, CDR1 is SGHTA, CDR2 FQGNSA. V dropped 1 base and J dropped 4 bases, with 5 bases sitting between them. CDR3 loop: CASSLVTNQPQHF. CDR3 sequence (DNA): TGTGCCAGCAGCTTAGTCACGAATCAGCCCCAGCATTTT.

The chain uses TRBV7-2 and TRBJ2-5; 7 bases agree with TRBD1. This CDR3 has 16 amino acids. Looked up from germline, CDR1 is SGHTA and CDR2 is FQGNSA. V lost 4 bases and J lost 2; bases outside the gene matches: 10. CDR3 bases: TGTGCCAGCAGCTACCCCGGGACAGCAGGTCAAGAGACCCAGTACTTC. Its protein product is CASSYPGTAGQETQYF.

This chain connects TRBV2 to TRBJ2-1; possibly TRBD2 for D (6 bases). V was shortened by 10 bases and J by 6 bases, with 10 bases between the two germline ends. This CDR3 contains 11 residues. In germline, CDR1 is SNHLY, CDR2 FYNNEI. CDR3 sequence reads: CAKTSSNEQFF. CDR3 coding DNA: TGTGCCAAGACTAGTTCCAATGAGCAGTTCTTC.

This chain connects TRBV5-5 to TRBJ2-3, with unresolved D. Germline V gene lookup returns CDR1 SGHKS and CDR2 YYEKEE (reference sequence). V dropped 4 bases and J dropped 2 bases, with 17 bases sitting between them. CDR3 size: 16 residues. The CDR3 spells CASSHGRFPPTDTQYF. The CDR3 DNA sequence: TGTGCCAGCAGCCACGGACGTTTCCCCCCCACAGATACGCAGTATTTT.

This clonotype has a count of ten or more. V gene TRBV7-2 combines with J gene TRBJ2-5, with D maybe TRBD2 (5 bases). In germline, CDR1 is SGHTA, CDR2 FQGNSA. This CDR3 is 14 amino acids long. V was shortened by 3 bases and J by 2 bases, with 10 bases between the two germline ends. CDR3 DNA sequence: TGTGCCAGCAGCTTTGTGGGAGCGCAAGAGACCCAGTACTTC. Protein sequence: CASSFVGAQETQYF.

The chain uses TRBV7-3 and TRBJ2-1; maybe TRBD2 (5 bases). The V end was cut by 1 base, the J end by 6 bases, with 13 bases between. The V gene's germline CDR1 is SGHTA and CDR2 FQGTGA. The CDR3 loop spans 15 amino acids. CDR3 loop: CASSLSGSPLNEQFF. CDR3 nucleotides: TGTGCCAGCAGCTTAAGCGGGTCCCCTCTCAATGAGCAGTTCTTC.

The chain links TRBV20-1 to TRBJ1-1; tentatively, D is TRBD1 (6 bases). Germline values: CDR1 DFQATT, CDR2 SNEGSKA (reference sequence). The germline V and J ends were trimmed by 5 bases and 5 bases, with 15 bases remaining between them. The CDR3 consists of 13 residues. CDR3 residues: CSASDRSRTEAFF. CDR3 bases: TGCAGTGCTTCCGACAGGTCTCGAACTGAAGCTTTCTTT.